Below are 13 T cell receptor beta chains sequenced from a single sample in a study of blood T cell repertoires in COVID-19. The protocol was immunoSEQ multiplex PCR, while the TCRdb copy is restricted to in-frame clones and leaves out a portion. Here the sample spans 150,000 to 180,000 clones, roughly 78% being singletons. The sequencing input was peripheral blood. The receptors were sampled from an elderly man with acute or convalescent COVID-19.

The V call is TRBV28, the J call TRBJ1-5; D gene unclear. This CDR3 comprises 15 residues. V was pared by 4 bases and J by 7 bases, with 17 bases between. CDR1 and CDR2 (germline): MDHEN, SYDVKM. The CDR3 here is CASSSPRSEPQPQHF. The CDR3 nucleotides are TGTGCCAGCAGTTCGCCCCGGAGTGAACCACAGCCCCAGCATTTT.

This chain connects TRBV4-3 to TRBJ1-2; 10 bases match TRBD1. Germline CDR1 and CDR2: LGHNA and YSLEER. This CDR3 spans 13 amino acids. Germline trimming cut 4 bases from V and 4 bases from J; bases unmatched to any gene: 0. CDR3 loop: CASSRQGAYGYTF. CDR3 DNA: TGCGCCAGCAGCCGACAGGGGGCCTATGGCTACACCTTC.

Only a few counts were recorded for this clone. J is TRBJ1-5 and V is TRBV7-3; D possibly corresponds to TRBD1 (5 bases). V dropped 5 bases and J dropped 0 bases, with 8 bases sitting between them. The CDR3 is 14 residues long. Looked up from germline, CDR1 is SGHTA and CDR2 is FQGTGA. CDR3 amino acids: CASSRGHSNQPQHF. The CDR3 DNA reads TGTGCCAGCAGCAGAGGACATAGCAATCAGCCCCAGCATTTT.

The gene calls are TRBV9 and TRBJ2-5; 10 nucleotides match TRBD1. Germline CDR1 reads SGDLS; CDR2 reads YYNGEE. The V and J ends lost 4 bases and 9 bases, in that order; junction bases with no gene match: 18. The CDR3 sequence is 17 residues long. The CDR3 DNA sequence: TGTGCCAGCAGCTCTAACCCCCGGGACAGGGGAGTGGGGTCCCAGTACTTC. Translated, it gives CASSSNPRDRGVGSQYF.

The genes are TRBV7-8 and TRBJ1-5, with 7 nucleotides matching TRBD1. The CDR3 is 19 residues long. Germline lookup yields CDR1 SGHVS and CDR2 FQNEAQ. Trimming took 1 base from V and 3 from J; bases not matched to a gene: 15. The CDR3 DNA sequence: TGTGCCAGCAGCTTAGAGGGGCTGTACAGGGGAGGCTCCAATCAGCCCCAGCATTTT. Protein sequence: CASSLEGLYRGGSNQPQHF.

This chain connects TRBV11-2 to TRBJ1-1; TRBD1 agrees at 7 bases. The germline gives CDR1 SGHAT, CDR2 FQNNGV. The ends lost 3 bases at V and 13 bases at J; junction bases unmatched: 5. The CDR3 sequence is 11 residues long. The DNA for the CDR3 is TGTGCCAGCAGCTTTCGAGGGGGCTATTTCTTT. Its translation: CASSFRGGYFF.

Only a few counts were recorded for this clone. The chain carries TRBV5-1 and TRBJ2-3; 11 bases match TRBD1. Germline lookup yields CDR1 SGHRS and CDR2 YFSETQ. The CDR3 spans 16 residues. Trimming cost V 3 bases and J 1 base; bases outside gene matches: 4. The DNA of the CDR3 is TGCGCCAGCAGCTCGGGACAGGGGGAGCGCACAGATACGCAGTATTTT. Translated, it gives CASSSGQGERTDTQYF.

The chain combines TRBV27 with TRBJ2-2; a possible D gene is TRBD1 (6 bases). This CDR3 region has 15 residues. Deletions cut 6 bases from V and 0 bases from J, with 11 bases between. The germline gives CDR1 MNHEY, CDR2 SMNVEV (reference sequence). CDR3 sequence: CASRTRTANTGELFF. In nucleotides, the CDR3 is TGTGCCAGCAGGACCCGGACAGCGAACACCGGGGAGCTGTTTTTT.

CDR3 bases: TGTGCCAGCAGTCCTAGCGGGGGCCCCTACAATGAGCAGTTCTTC. Translated, it gives CASSPSGGPYNEQFF. This chain connects TRBV28 to TRBJ2-1; 10 nucleotides agree with TRBD2. From germline, CDR1 is MDHEN and CDR2 SYDVKM. This CDR3 is built from 15 residues. With 5 bases clipped from V and 2 bases from J, the junction kept 3 bases outside the gene matches.

The chain has TRBV18 and TRBJ2-1, with 9 bases fitting TRBD2. The length of the CDR3 is 15 residues. Germline CDR1 is KGHSH and CDR2 is LQKENI. V was clipped by 0 bases and J by 8 bases; unmatched bases: 5. DNA of the CDR3: TGTGCCAGCTCACCACCTCGCGGGGGGGCCTATGAGCAGTTCTTC. It codes for CASSPPRGGAYEQFF.

This clone was found once. V usage is TRBV27 and J usage is TRBJ2-3; possibly TRBD1 for D (6 bases). V lost 5 bases to trimming and J lost 1 base, with 13 bases between them. Germline V CDR1 and CDR2: MNHEY, SMNVEV (reference sequence). There are 15 residues in the CDR3. CDR3 region: CASSPRTAGTDTQYF. As DNA, the CDR3 is TGTGCCAGCAGTCCCAGGACAGCAGGCACAGATACGCAGTATTTT.

The CDR3 protein is CASSSLTVNTEAFF. CDR3 DNA: TGTGCCAGCAGTTCGTTGACAGTTAACACTGAAGCTTTCTTT. V is TRBV6-6 and J is TRBJ1-1, with a possible D match to TRBD1 (5 bases). The CDR3 has 14 residues. The germline CDR1 and CDR2 sequences are MNHNY and SVGAGI (reference sequence). V lost 4 bases to trimming and J lost 2 bases, with 11 bases between them.

The gene calls are TRBV5-6 and TRBJ1-6; TRBD1 might be the D (5 bases). CDR1 is SGHDT, CDR2 YYEEEE, per germline. The CDR3 sequence is 15 residues long. Between the trimmed V and J ends, which lost 4 bases and 6 bases, there was a span of 14 bases. CDR3 in amino acids: CASSPGGRSNSPLHF. CDR3 DNA sequence: TGTGCCAGCAGCCCGGGGGGACGGAGTAATTCACCCCTCCACTTT. Complete variable domain (other parts from reference TRBV5-6 and TRBJ1-6): DAGVTQSPTHLIKTRGQQVTLRCSPKSGHDTVSWYQQALGQGPQFIFQYYEEEERQRGNFPDRFSGHQFPNYSSELNVNALLLGDSALYLCASSPGGRSNSPLHFGNGTRLTVT.